The clone carrying this T cell receptor beta chain was counted between two and nine times. Its antigen is unidentified. The germline CDR1 and CDR2 sequences are SGHAT and FQNNGV. Deletions cut 5 bases from V and 5 bases from J, with 18 bases between. The CDR3 spans 15 residues. This sample was included in a study of T cell repertoires in cytomegalovirus infection. At the level of the study: Well-studied HLA-B-restricted epitopes and recently identified HLA-C-restricted epitopes of CMV were both used in the study. Through public TCR beta signatures, both CMV infection and matching HLA type were indicated.

Study-level points and caveats: CMV-specific HLA-C-restricted TCR beta clonotypes dominated the ex vivo response. The study identified carriers of CMV plus the relevant HLA from cumulative public TCR beta family frequency.

Each CDR3 protein gets one entry after TCRdb re-called the reads with MiXCR. The profile shows about 770,000 distinct CDR3 sequences, under 35% of them singletons. The sample consisted of cultured CD8+ T cells from PBMCs, taken from culture after CMV antigen stimulation. This clonotype originated in a human donor in good health (CMV status not recorded). Some clones in this sample may be carry-over from other donors' samples. The chain recombines TRBV11-2 with TRBJ2-5, with D uncertain. CDR3 nucleotide sequence: TGTGCCAGCAGCCCGCCCCATCTAATCAGGGAGACCCAGTACTTC. It translates to CASSPPHLIRETQYF. The full variable domain, its missing parts supplied by reference TRBV11-2 and TRBJ2-5, is EAGVAQSPRYKIIEKRQSVAFWCNPISGHATLYWYQQILGQGPKLLIQFQNNGVVDDSQLPKDRFSAERLKGVDSTLKIQPAKLEDSAVYLCASSPPHLIRETQYFGPGTRLLVL.